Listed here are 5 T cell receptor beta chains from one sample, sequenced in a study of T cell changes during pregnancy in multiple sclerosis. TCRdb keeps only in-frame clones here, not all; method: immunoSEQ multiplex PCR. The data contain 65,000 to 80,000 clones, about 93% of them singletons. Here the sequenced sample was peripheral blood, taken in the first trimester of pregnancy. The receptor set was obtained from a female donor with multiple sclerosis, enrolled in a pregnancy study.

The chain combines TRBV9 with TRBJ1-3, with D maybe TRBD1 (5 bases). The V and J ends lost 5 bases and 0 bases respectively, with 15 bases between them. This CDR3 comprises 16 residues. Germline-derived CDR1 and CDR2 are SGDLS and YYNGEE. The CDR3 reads CASSAGWGTSGNTIYF. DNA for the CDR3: TGTGCCAGCAGTGCAGGGTGGGGTACCTCTGGAAACACCATATATTTT.

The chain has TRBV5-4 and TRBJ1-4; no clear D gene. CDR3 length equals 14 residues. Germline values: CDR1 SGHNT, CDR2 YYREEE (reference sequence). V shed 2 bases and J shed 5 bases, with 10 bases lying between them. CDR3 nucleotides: TGTGCCAGCAGCTTAGAGGGCATAAATGAAAAACTGTTTTTT. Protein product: CASSLEGINEKLFF.

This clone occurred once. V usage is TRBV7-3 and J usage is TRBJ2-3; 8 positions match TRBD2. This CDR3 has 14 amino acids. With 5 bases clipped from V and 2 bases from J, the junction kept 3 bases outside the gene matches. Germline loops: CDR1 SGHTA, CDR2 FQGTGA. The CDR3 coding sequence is TGTGCCAGCAGCCTTAGCGGGGCCACAGATACGCAGTATTTT. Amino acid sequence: CASSLSGATDTQYF.

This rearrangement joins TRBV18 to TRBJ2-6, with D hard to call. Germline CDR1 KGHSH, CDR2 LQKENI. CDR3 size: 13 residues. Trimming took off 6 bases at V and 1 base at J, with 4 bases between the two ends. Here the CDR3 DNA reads TGTGCCAGCTCTGAGTCTGGGGCCAACGTCCTGACTTTC. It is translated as CASSESGANVLTF.

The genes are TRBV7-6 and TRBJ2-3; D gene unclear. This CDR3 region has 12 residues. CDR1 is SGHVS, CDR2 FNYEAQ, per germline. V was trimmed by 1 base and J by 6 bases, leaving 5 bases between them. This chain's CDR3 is CASSLDADTQYF. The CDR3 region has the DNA TGTGCCAGCAGCTTAGATGCGGATACGCAGTATTTT.